This T cell receptor (beta chain) was sequenced during a study of OX40 agonist ivuxolimab in advanced cancers. This clone showed up just a few times. Clones were sequenced by immunoSEQ multiplex PCR, and TCRdb holds only the in-frame ones, with some missing. The table has 96,000 or so clones, about 84% seen once. The V gene's germline CDR1 is SEHNR and CDR2 FQNEAQ (reference sequence). The CDR3 is 18 residues long. After removal of 2 bases from V and 4 bases from J, the junction contained 7 bases not matched to a gene. The receptor comes from an adult with an advanced solid tumor such as melanoma, head and neck, liver or kidney cancer. The gene calls are TRBV7-9 and TRBJ2-3; 15 bases map to TRBD2. The sample was CD4+ or CD8+ T cells sorted from blood, taken in a trial of the OX40 agonist ivuxolimab. The CDR3: CASSLPAGLAGGSDTQYF. DNA for the CDR3: TGTGCCAGCAGCTTACCGGCAGGACTAGCGGGAGGGTCAGATACGCAGTATTTT.